This T cell receptor beta chain originates from a study of blood T cell repertoires in COVID-19. Study at large: Whether acute or convalescent, the COVID-19 samples came from the United States, Italy and Spain. T cells, B-cell-depleted T cells, or PBMCs provided the cDNA or gDNA that served as material.

The V gene end was trimmed by 4 bases and the J gene end by 5 bases; junction bases not matched to a gene: 6. This CDR3 region has 14 residues. CDR1 and CDR2 from the germline V gene are SGHRS and YFSETQ. In the source study's methods: Reference gene primer amplification in the assay estimated nucleated cell counts. Libraries were prepared by immunoSEQ multiplex PCR; TCRdb keeps only in-frame clonotypes and omits some of them. The V and J calls and clone size were taken over from that table, and D and trimming were inferred from the DNA. The sample lists tens of thousands of clones, over 75% occurring once.

Source material: peripheral blood. The sequence derives from a man between 65 and 79 years old with active or convalescent COVID-19. V usage is TRBV5-1 and J usage is TRBJ2-5; TRBD1 aligns across 9 bases. The CDR3 sequence: CASSPGTGWETQYF. The DNA of the CDR3 is TGCGCCAGCAGCCCTGGGACAGGGTGGGAGACCCAGTACTTC.